This T cell receptor beta chain was documented in a study of shared clonotypes between healthy human individuals. Healthy HIV-negative adults with no recent acute infections or vaccinations were recruited as donors. Each subset's genomic DNA was split evenly across several immunoSEQ plates. In replicate PCRs of sorted subsets, roughly 200 ng DNA, approximately 30,000 T cell genomes, was used. Original methodology: As immunoSEQ supplied junction-only sequences (without quality scores), filtering differed. This table comes from immunoSEQ multiplex PCR, and its TCRdb copy is limited to in-frame clones, with some not included. The DNA gave D and trimming, while V, J and clone size come from that table. This repertoire shows about 700,000 clones, around two thirds found once; its top ten account for around 1.6%. From germline, CDR1 is LNHDA and CDR2 SQIVND (reference sequence). The CDR3 sequence is 12 residues long.

The chain employs TRBV19 and TRBJ2-5; D is unclear. The DNA end is more similar to TRBJ2-7, so the J call may be wrong. This receptor was identified in a woman aged 25 to 39 in good health. The sample was memory CD4+ T cells sorted from blood. This sample's subset: CD45RA-negative fraction. CDR3 amino acids: CASSIAGHEQYF. CDR3 nucleotide sequence: TGTGCCAGTAGTATTGCTGGCCACGAGCAGTACTTC.